This paragraph covers one TCR beta chain sequence. This specimen belongs to a study of shared T cell receptors in the human thymus. Assay used: immunoSEQ multiplex PCR; TCRdb lists only in-frame clones, some missing. Counted here are some 700,000 clones, roughly 90% occurring once; the ten biggest clones make up around 0.01%. The CDR3 loop spans 18 amino acids. In germline, CDR1 is MNHEY, CDR2 SMNVEV (reference sequence). Germline trimming cut 5 bases from V and 6 bases from J; bases unmatched to any gene: 17. These data were likewise used in another study, on human thymus T cells.

This TCR came from a boy in the first two years of life with a congenital heart defect. Sequencing was done on a sample of thymocytes. The chain is built from TRBV27 and TRBJ2-2; 8 bases agree with TRBD2. The CDR3 DNA sequence: TGTGCCAGCAGTCCCTACCCAGGCCCCCGGGAGGGCGCCGGGGAGCTGTTTTTT. This sequence encodes CASSPYPGPREGAGELFF.